The rows below give T cell receptor beta chains drawn from one sample of a study of graft-versus-host responses after intestinal transplantation. Assay: immunoSEQ multiplex PCR; the TCRdb copy retains only in-frame clones and omits some. The sample lists about 21,000 clones, 85% to 95% occurring once. This specimen consisted of PBMCs, obtained roughly 39 weeks after intestinal transplant. The receptors derive from a human patient who received an intestinal transplant, so some T cells may come from the graft donor. The CDR3 runs from the conserved cysteine through the conserved F or W.

TRBJ2-3 TRBV6-6 CASTHRTSGTTDTQYF
TRBJ2-6 TRBV2 CASGGFVRAGGPGANVLTF
TRBJ2-7 TRBV14 CASSQTSGVRFYEQYF
TRBJ2-2 TRBV6-5 CASFSRPTNTGELFF
TRBJ2-7 TRBV7-9 CASSPSITGGYEQYF
TRBJ2-7 TRBV20-1 CSARRQYEQYF
TRBJ2-6 TRBV6-5 CASSYSIGDGANVLTF
TRBJ2-2 TRBV29-1 CSVGGPGELFF
TRBJ2-1 TRBV10-3 CAISDAGYNEQFF
TRBJ1-4 TRBV2 CASTLTGEKLFF
TRBJ2-1 TRBV11-1 CACTDSYNEQFF
TRBJ2-7 TRBV7-7 CASSSTSYEQYF
TRBJ1-1 TRBV11-2 CASRPSWAGLHTEAFF
TRBJ1-3 TRBV4-1 CASSQDWDRGTGNTIYF
TRBJ2-7 TRBV2 CASKTGTASYEQYF
TRBJ2-6 TRBV2 CASSTGGASGANVLTF
TRBJ2-6 TRBV11-2 CASSLSTDNSGANVLTF
TRBJ2-1 TRBV5-1 CASSLVASGSLGEQFF
TRBJ2-2 TRBV18 CASSPSPNTGELFF
TRBJ2-6 TRBV7-8 CASSLAPDGSGANVLTF
TRBJ1-4 TRBV18 CASSRRTGLNEKLFF
TRBJ2-1 TRBV23-1 CASKNPGTGHNEQFF
TRBJ1-1 TRBV6-5 CASRPGTGGATEAFF
TRBJ2-7 TRBV7-9 CASSQDGLAGVEQYF
TRBJ2-1 TRBV30 CAWSTTGYNEQFF
TRBJ2-7 TRBV9 CASSGRENEQYF
TRBJ2-6 TRBV6-4 CAILLPGQVSGANVLTF
TRBJ1-2 TRBV18 CASSFRVGYGYTF
TRBJ2-3 TRBV11-1 CASSLLADTQYF
TRBJ1-1 TRBV11-3 CASSYGNTEAFF
TRBJ1-2 TRBV27 CASSLSDRGRYGYTF
TRBJ2-3 TRBV21-1 CASSKGTGRPDTQYF
TRBJ1-2 TRBV30 CAWRGDTYGYTF
TRBJ1-4 TRBV27 CASRTGMSEKLFF
TRBJ1-5 TRBV6-1 CASSDTGTGGFVQPQHF
TRBJ2-1 TRBV6-5 CASSPQQGVEQFF
TRBJ1-5 TRBV2 CASDRGMSNQPQHF
TRBJ1-5 TRBV4-1 CASSQDEERAQHF
TRBJ2-5 TRBV27 CASSLRQGETQYF
TRBJ2-1 TRBV29-1 CSAMGLAGGNEQFF
TRBJ1-2 TRBV11-2 CASSLNSVANYGYTF